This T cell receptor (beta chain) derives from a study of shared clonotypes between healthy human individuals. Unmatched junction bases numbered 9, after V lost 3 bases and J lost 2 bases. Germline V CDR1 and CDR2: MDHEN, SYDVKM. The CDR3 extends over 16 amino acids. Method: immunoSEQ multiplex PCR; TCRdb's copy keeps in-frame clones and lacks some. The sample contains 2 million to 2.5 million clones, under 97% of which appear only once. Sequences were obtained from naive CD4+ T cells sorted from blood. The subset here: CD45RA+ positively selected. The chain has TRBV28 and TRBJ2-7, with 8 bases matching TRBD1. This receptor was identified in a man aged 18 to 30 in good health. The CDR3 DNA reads TGTGCCAGCAGTTTGGTCTATGGACAGGGTGCCTACGAGCAGTACTTC. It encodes CASSLVYGQGAYEQYF.